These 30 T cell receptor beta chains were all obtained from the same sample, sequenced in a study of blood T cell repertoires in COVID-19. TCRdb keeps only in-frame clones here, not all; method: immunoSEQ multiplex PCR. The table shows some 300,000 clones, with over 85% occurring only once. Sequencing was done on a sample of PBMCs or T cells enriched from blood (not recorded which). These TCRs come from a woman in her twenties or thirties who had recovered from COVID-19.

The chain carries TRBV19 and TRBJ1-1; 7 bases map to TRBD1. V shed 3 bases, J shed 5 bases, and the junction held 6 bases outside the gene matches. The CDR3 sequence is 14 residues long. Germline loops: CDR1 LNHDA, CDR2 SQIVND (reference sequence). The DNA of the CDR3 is TGTGCCAGTAGTATCACAGGGGCCCTTACTGAAGCTTTCTTT. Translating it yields CASSITGALTEAFF. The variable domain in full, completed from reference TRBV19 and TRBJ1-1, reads DGGITQSPKYLFRKEGQNVTLSCEQNLNHDAMYWYRQDPGQGLRLIYYSQIVNDFQKGDIAEGYSVSREKKESFPLTVTSAQKNPTAFYLCASSITGALTEAFFGQGTRLTVV.

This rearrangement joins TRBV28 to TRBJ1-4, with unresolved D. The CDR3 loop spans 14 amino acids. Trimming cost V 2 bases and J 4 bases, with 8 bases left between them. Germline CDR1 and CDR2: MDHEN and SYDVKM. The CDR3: CASSLGGNNEKLFF. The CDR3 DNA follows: TGTGCCAGCAGTTTAGGCGGAAATAATGAAAAACTGTTTTTT.

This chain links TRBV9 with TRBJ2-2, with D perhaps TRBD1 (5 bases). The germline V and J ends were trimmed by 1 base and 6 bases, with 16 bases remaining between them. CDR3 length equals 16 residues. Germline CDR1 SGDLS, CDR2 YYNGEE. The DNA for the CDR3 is TGTGCCAGCAGCGTAATGCCAGGGAAGGCGGCCGGGGAGCTGTTTTTT. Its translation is CASSVMPGKAAGELFF.

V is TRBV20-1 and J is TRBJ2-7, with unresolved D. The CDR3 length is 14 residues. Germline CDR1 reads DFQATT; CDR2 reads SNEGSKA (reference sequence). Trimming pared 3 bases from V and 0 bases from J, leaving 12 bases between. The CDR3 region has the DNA TGCAGTGCTAGTAAAACCCTAAGCTCCTACGAGCAGTACTTC. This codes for CSASKTLSSYEQYF.

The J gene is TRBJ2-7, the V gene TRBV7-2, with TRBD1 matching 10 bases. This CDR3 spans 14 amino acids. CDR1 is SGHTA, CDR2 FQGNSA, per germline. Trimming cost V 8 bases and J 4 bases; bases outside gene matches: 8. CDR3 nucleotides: TGTGCCAGCCACCGGGACAGGGGATCTTACGAGCAGTACTTC. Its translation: CASHRDRGSYEQYF.

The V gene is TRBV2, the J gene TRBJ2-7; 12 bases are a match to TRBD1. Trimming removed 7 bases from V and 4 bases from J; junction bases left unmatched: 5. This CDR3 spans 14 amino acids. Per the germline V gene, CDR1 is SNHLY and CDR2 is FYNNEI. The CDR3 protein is CASTGTGGRYEQYF. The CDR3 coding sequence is TGTGCCAGCACCGGGACAGGGGGCAGGTACGAGCAGTACTTC.

The CDR3 region has the DNA TGTGCCAGCAGCCGGGCCGGGGGTCAGGACACTGAAGCTTTCTTT. Protein product: CASSRAGGQDTEAFF. The chain employs TRBV7-9 and TRBJ1-1; D might be TRBD1 (5 bases). The germline gives CDR1 SEHNR, CDR2 FQNEAQ (reference sequence). The CDR3 consists of 15 residues. The V end was cut by 5 bases, the J end by 3 bases, with 16 bases between.

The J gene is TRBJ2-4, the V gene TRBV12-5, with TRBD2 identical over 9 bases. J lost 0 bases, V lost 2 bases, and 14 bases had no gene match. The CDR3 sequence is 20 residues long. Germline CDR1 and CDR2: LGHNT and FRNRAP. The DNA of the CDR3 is TGTGCTAGTGGTTTGTGGCGGGAGGGCTCAAACTTTTTAGCCAAAAACATTCAGTACTTC. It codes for CASGLWREGSNFLAKNIQYF.

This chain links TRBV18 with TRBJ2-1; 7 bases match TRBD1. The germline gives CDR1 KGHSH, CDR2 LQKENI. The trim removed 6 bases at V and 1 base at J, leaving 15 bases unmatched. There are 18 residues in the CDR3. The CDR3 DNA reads TGTGCCAGCTCCCCAGGGATGGGACAGCCATTATCCTACAATGAGCAGTTCTTC. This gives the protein CASSPGMGQPLSYNEQFF.

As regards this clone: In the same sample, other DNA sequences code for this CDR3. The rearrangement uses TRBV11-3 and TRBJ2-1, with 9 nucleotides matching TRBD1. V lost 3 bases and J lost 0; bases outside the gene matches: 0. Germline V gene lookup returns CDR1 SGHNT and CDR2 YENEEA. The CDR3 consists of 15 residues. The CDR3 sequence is CASSLDRGSYNEQFF. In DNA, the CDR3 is TGTGCCAGCAGCTTGGACAGGGGCTCCTACAATGAGCAGTTCTTC.

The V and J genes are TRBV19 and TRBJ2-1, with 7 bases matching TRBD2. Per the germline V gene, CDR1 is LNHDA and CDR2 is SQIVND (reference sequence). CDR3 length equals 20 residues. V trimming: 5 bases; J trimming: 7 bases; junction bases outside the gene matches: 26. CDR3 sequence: CASSPPHFAAGVPFRNEQFF. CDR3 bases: TGTGCCAGTAGTCCCCCCCACTTTGCGGCGGGAGTCCCTTTTCGTAATGAGCAGTTCTTC.

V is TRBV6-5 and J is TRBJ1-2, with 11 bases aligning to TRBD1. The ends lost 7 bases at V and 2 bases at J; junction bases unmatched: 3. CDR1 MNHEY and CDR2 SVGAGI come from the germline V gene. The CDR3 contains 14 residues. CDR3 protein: CASTGTGGNYGYTF. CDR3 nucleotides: TGTGCCAGCACCGGGACAGGGGGAAACTATGGCTACACCTTC.

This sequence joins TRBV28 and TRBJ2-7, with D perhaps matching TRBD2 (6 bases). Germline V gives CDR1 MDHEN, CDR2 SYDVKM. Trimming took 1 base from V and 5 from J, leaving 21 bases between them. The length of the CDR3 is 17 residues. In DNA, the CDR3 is TGTGCCAGCAGTTTATTGGTTATTGGCGGGAAATGGGACGAGCAGTACTTC. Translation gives CASSLLVIGGKWDEQYF.

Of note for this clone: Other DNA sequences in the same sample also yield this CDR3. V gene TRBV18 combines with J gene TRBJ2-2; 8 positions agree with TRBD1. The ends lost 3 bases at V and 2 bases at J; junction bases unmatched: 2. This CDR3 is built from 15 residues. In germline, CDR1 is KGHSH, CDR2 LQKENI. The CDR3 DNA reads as TGTGCCAGCTCACCGGGGACAGGCAACACCGGGGAGCTGTTTTTT. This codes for CASSPGTGNTGELFF.

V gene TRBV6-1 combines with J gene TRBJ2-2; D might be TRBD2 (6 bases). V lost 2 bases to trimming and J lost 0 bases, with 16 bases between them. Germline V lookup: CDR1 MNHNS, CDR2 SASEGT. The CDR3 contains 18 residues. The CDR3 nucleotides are TGTGCCAGCAGTGAAAGCGGGTGGCGGGCAGCGAACACCGGGGAGCTGTTTTTT. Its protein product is CASSESGWRAANTGELFF.

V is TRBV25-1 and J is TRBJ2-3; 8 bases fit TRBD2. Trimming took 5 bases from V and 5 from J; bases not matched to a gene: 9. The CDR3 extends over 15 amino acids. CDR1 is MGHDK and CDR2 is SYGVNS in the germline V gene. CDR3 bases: TGTGCCAGCAGTTCGGAGCGGGAGATTATAGATACGCAGTATTTT. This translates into CASSSEREIIDTQYF.

Here the CDR3 DNA reads TGTGCCAGCAGCCATAGACAGAACACCGGGGAGCTGTTTTTT. Protein: CASSHRQNTGELFF. The V gene is TRBV3-1 (or the pseudogene TRBV3-2), the J gene TRBJ2-2, with unresolved D. Germline V lookup: CDR1 LGHDT, CDR2 YNNKEL (reference sequence). The CDR3 is 14 residues long. Trimming cost V 3 bases and J 1 base, with 6 bases left between them.

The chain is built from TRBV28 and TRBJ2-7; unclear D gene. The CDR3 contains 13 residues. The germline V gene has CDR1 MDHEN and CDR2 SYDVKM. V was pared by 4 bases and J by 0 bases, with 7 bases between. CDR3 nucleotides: TGTGCCAGCAGTTACATCAGCTCCTACGAGCAGTACTTC. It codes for CASSYISSYEQYF.

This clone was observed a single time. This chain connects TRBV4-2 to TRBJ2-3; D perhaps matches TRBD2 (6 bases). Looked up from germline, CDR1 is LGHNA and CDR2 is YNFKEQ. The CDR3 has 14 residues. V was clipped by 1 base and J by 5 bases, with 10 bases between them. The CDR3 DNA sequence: TGTGCCAGCAGCCAAGGCCAGGGAGGAGATACGCAGTATTTT. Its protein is CASSQGQGGDTQYF.

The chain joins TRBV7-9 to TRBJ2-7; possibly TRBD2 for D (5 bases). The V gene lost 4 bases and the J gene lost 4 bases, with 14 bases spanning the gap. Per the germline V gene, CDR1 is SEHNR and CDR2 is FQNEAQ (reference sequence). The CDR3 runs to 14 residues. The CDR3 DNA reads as TGTGCCAGCAGCTCAACCATCGGGGTTTACGAGCAGTACTTC. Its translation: CASSSTIGVYEQYF.

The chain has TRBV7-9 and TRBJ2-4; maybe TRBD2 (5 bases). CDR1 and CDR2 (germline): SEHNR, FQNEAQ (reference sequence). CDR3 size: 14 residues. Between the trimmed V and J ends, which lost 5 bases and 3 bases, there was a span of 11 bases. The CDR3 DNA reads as TGTGCCAGCAGCGGAGGACTGTACAAAAACATTCAGTACTTC. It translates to CASSGGLYKNIQYF. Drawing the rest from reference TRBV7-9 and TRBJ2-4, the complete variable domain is DTGVSQNPRHKITKRGQNVTFRCDPISEHNRLYWYRQTLGQGPEFLTYFQNEAQLEKSRLLSDRFSAERPKGSFSTLEIQRTEQGDSAMYLCASSGGLYKNIQYFGAGTRLSVL.

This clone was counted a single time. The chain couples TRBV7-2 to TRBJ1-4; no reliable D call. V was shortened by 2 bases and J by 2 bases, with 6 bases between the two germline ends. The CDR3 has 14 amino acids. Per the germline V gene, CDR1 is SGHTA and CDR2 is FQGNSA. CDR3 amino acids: CASSLIDTNEKLFF. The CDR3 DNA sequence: TGTGCCAGCAGCTTAATAGATACTAATGAAAAACTGTTTTTT.

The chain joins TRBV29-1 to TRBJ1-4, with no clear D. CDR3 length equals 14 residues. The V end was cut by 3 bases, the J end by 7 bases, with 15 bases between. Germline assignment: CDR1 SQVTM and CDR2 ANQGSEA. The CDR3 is CSVEGRPGSEKLFF. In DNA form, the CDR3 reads TGCAGCGTTGAGGGTCGTCCGGGATCTGAAAAACTGTTTTTT.

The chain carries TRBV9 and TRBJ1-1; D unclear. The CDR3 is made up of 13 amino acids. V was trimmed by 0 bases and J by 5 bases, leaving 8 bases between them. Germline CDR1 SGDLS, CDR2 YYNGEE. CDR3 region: CASSVGPSTEAFF. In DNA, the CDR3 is TGTGCCAGCAGCGTAGGTCCGTCGACTGAAGCTTTCTTT.

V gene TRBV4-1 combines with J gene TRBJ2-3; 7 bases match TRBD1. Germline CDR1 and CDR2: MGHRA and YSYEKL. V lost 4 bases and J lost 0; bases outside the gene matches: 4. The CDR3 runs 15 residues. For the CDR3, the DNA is TGCGCCAGCAGCCCGGGACAGCTTAGCACAGATACGCAGTATTTT. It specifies CASSPGQLSTDTQYF.

CDR3 sequence: CASIRTPLEAEQYF. CDR3 nucleotide sequence: TGTGCCAGCATCAGGACTCCCTTGGAGGCCGAGCAGTACTTC. The J gene is TRBJ2-7, the V gene TRBV5-4, with TRBD2 as a possible D gene (5 bases). CDR1 is SGHNT, CDR2 YYREEE, per germline (reference sequence). Between the trimmed V and J ends, which lost 6 bases and 6 bases, there was a span of 19 bases. The CDR3 length is 14 residues.

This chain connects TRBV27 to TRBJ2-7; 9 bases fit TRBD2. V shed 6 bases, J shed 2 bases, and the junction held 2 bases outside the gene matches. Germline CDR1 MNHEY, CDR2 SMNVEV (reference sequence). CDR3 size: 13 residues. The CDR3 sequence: CASRPSGTYEQYF. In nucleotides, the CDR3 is TGTGCCAGCAGGCCTAGCGGGACCTACGAGCAGTACTTC.

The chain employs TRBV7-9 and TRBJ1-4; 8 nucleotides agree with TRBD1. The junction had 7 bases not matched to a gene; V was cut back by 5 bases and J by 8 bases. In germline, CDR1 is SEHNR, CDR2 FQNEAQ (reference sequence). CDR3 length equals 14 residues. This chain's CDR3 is CASSPQGAREKLFF. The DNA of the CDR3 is TGTGCCAGCAGCCCCCAGGGGGCCCGCGAAAAACTGTTTTTT.

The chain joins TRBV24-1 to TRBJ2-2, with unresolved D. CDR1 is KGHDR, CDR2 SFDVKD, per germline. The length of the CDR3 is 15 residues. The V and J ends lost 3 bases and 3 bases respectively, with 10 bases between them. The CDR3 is CATSDMFQDTGELFF. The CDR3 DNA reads TGTGCCACCAGTGATATGTTCCAGGACACCGGGGAGCTGTTTTTT.

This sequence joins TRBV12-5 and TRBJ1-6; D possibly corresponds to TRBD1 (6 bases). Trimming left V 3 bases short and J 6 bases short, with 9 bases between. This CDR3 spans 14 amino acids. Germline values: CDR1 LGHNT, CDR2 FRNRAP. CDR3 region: CASGFGQSNSPLHF. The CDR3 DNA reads TGTGCTAGTGGTTTTGGACAGAGTAATTCACCCCTCCACTTT.